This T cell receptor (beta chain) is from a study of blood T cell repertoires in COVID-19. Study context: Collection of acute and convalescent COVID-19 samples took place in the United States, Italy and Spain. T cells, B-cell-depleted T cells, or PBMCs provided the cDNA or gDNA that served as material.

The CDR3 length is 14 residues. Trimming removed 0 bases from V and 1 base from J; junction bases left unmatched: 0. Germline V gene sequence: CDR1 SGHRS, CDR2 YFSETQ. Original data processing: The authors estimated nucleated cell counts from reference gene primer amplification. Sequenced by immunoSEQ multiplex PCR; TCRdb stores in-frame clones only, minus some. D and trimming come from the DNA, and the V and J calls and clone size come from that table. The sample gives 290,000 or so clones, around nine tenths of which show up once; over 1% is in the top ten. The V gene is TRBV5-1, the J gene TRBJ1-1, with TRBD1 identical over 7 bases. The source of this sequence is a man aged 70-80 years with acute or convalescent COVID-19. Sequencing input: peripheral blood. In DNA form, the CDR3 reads TGCGCCAGCAGCTTGGACAGGGGGAACACTGAAGCTTTCTTT. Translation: CASSLDRGNTEAFF.